These 27 T cell receptor beta chains were all obtained from the same sample, sequenced in a study of early T cells in non-severe SARS-CoV-2 infection. MiXCR, run by TCRdb on the 5' RACE reads, gives a single entry per CDR3 protein. The table includes some 48,000 distinct CDR3 sequences, 6.5% to 9.5% detected once. Source material: whole blood. The receptor source for this set is an adult who was a healthcare worker with PCR-confirmed SARS-CoV-2 infection or an uninfected control (not recorded which).

This clonotype is medium-sized. The CDR3 DNA sequence: TGTGCCAGCAGTTTACGGGACACTTACACTGAAGCTTTCTTT. Translation: CASSLRDTYTEAFF. The chain couples TRBV27 to TRBJ1-1; D might be TRBD1 (6 bases). Between the trimmed V and J ends, which lost 2 bases and 3 bases, there was a span of 10 bases. CDR3 size: 14 residues. Looked up from germline, CDR1 is MNHEY and CDR2 is SMNVEV (reference sequence).

This clonotype has ten or more counts. DNA for the CDR3: TGTGCCAGCTCGTATAAGGGTTTAGGCTACACCTTC. Encoded protein: CASSYKGLGYTF. V usage is TRBV27 and J usage is TRBJ1-2; D is unclear. The germline V gene encodes CDR1 MNHEY and CDR2 SMNVEV (reference sequence). This CDR3 is 12 amino acids long. With 8 bases removed from V and 8 bases from J, the gap between germline ends came to 15 bases.

Many counts were recorded for this clonotype. CDR3 in DNA: TGTGCCAGCAGCTTGACAGAAACTTATGGCTACACCTTC. The encoded protein is CASSLTETYGYTF. This chain connects TRBV7-2 to TRBJ1-2, with TRBD1 as a possible D gene (5 bases). Germline values: CDR1 SGHTA, CDR2 FQGNSA. The CDR3 is 13 residues long. Trimming removed 3 bases at V and 5 bases at J, with 10 bases between.

This clonotype showed up many times. The rearrangement joins TRBV3-1 to TRBJ2-2, with no clear D. The CDR3 sequence is 12 residues long. Germline V gene lookup returns CDR1 LGHDT and CDR2 YNNKEL (reference sequence). Trimming took off 5 bases at V and 4 bases at J, with 5 bases between the two ends. The CDR3 loop is CASSSPTGELFF. The CDR3, as DNA: TGTGCCAGCAGCTCTCCCACCGGGGAGCTGTTTTTT.

This clonotype was counted at least ten times. The V and J genes are TRBV12-3 or TRBV12-4 and TRBJ1-2; tentative D call: TRBD1 (6 bases). CDR3 length equals 13 residues. Between the trimmed V and J ends, which lost 4 bases and 4 bases, there was a span of 10 bases. Written as DNA, the CDR3 is TGTGCCAGCAGTTCGCCGGACAGCTATGGCTACACCTTC. Amino acids: CASSSPDSYGYTF.

This clonotype was counted ten times or more. The chain combines TRBV29-1 with TRBJ1-5; the D is unclear. Germline CDR1 SQVTM, CDR2 ANQGSEA. The CDR3 covers 13 residues. The V end lost 4 bases, the J end lost 0 bases, and 7 bases lay between the germline ends. CDR3 nucleotide sequence: TGCAGCGTTGGAGGGAATAGCAATCAGCCCCAGCATTTT. Translating gives CSVGGNSNQPQHF.

This clonotype was observed at least ten times. V and J are TRBV6-5 and TRBJ1-1; D is unclear. Trimming cost V 1 base and J 0 bases, with 12 bases left between them. Germline lookup yields CDR1 MNHEY and CDR2 SVGAGI. The CDR3 consists of 16 residues. The CDR3 region has the DNA TGTGCCAGCAGTTACTGGAGCGGGCGCATGAACACTGAAGCTTTCTTT. Translating gives CASSYWSGRMNTEAFF.

This clonotype was recorded at least ten times. The gene calls are TRBV10-3 and TRBJ2-7, with unresolved D. Germline V gene sequence: CDR1 ENHRY, CDR2 SYGVKD. V lost 8 bases and J lost 0, with 8 bases in between. The CDR3 is 12 residues long. This chain's CDR3 is CAIGKSSYEQYF. The CDR3 region has the DNA TGTGCCATCGGTAAGAGCTCCTACGAGCAGTACTTC.

This clonotype came up a few times. The chain joins TRBV11-2 to TRBJ2-7, with TRBD1 as a possible D gene (6 bases). The V gene's germline CDR1 is SGHAT and CDR2 FQNNGV. Trimming cost V 2 bases and J 4 bases, with 15 bases left between them. This CDR3 has 15 amino acids. The CDR3 region is CASSLNRVKGYEQYF. CDR3 nucleotides: TGTGCCAGCAGCTTAAACAGGGTCAAGGGGTACGAGCAGTACTTC.

This clonotype occurred many times. This chain uses TRBV7-2 with TRBJ1-3, with TRBD1 as a possible D gene (5 bases). The CDR3 extends over 15 amino acids. The V end was cut by 1 base, the J end by 0 bases, with 7 bases between. Germline values: CDR1 SGHTA, CDR2 FQGNSA. CDR3 region: CASSLDGASGNTIYF. The CDR3 nucleotides are TGTGCCAGCAGCTTAGACGGGGCCTCTGGAAACACCATATATTTT.

J is TRBJ1-1 and V is TRBV12-3 or TRBV12-4; D not resolved. Trimming pared 7 bases from V and 7 bases from J, leaving 16 bases between. This CDR3 spans 13 amino acids. The CDR3 here is CASNQQGRHEAFF. The CDR3 DNA reads TGTGCCAGCAATCAACAAGGCCGTCATGAAGCTTTCTTT.

This clonotype was recorded a few times. Germline and junction disagree at one end, which may indicate a read error. The J gene is TRBJ2-7, the V gene TRBV6-5; a weak D match, TRBD1 (5 bases). This CDR3 region has 15 residues. Germline values: CDR1 MNHEY, CDR2 SVGAGI. CDR3 nucleotide sequence: TGTGCCACCAGTGAGTCCTGGACAACAACCTACGAGCAGTACTTC. Protein sequence: CATSESWTTTYEQYF.

There are many counts of this clonotype. The chain employs TRBV6-5 and TRBJ1-5; D ambiguous. This CDR3 is built from 14 residues. In germline, CDR1 is MNHEY, CDR2 SVGAGI. V was trimmed by 6 bases and J by 2 bases, leaving 11 bases between them. The CDR3 protein is CASSRTVGNQPQHF. The CDR3 region has the DNA TGTGCCAGCAGCCGGACTGTCGGCAATCAGCCCCAGCATTTT.

This clonotype was seen ten or more times. The chain employs TRBV20-1 and TRBJ2-4, with 9 positions matching TRBD2. CDR3 length equals 15 residues. Germline V gene lookup returns CDR1 DFQATT and CDR2 SNEGSKA (reference sequence). Unmatched junction bases numbered 6, after V lost 0 bases and J lost 6 bases. The DNA for the CDR3 is TGCAGTGCTAGAGAGGTAGCGGGGGCCTCAAACATTCAGTACTTC. This encodes CSAREVAGASNIQYF.

This clonotype was seen more than once but under ten times. The rearrangement links TRBV5-1 to TRBJ2-2; D not certain. The V end lost 1 base, the J end lost 4 bases, and 2 bases lay between the germline ends. Germline loops: CDR1 SGHRS, CDR2 YFSETQ. This CDR3 spans 12 amino acids. The DNA of the CDR3 is TGCGCCAGCAGCTTGACCACCGGGGAGCTGTTTTTT. Residues: CASSLTTGELFF.

This clonotype was counted many times. This chain joins TRBV5-1 and TRBJ1-1; 7 bases agree with TRBD1. Germline values: CDR1 SGHRS, CDR2 YFSETQ. The CDR3 totals 14 residues. The junction had 3 bases not matched to a gene; V was cut back by 1 base and J by 3 bases. CDR3 DNA sequence: TGCGCCAGCAGCTTGAGCACAGGGGACACTGAAGCTTTCTTT. Its translation: CASSLSTGDTEAFF.

This clonotype occurred many times. The chain employs TRBV4-3 and TRBJ1-2; 8 bases agree with TRBD1. The CDR3 spans 16 residues. Germline CDR1 LGHNA, CDR2 YSLEER. With V trimmed by 0 bases and J by 4 bases, 7 bases remained unmatched. DNA for the CDR3: TGCGCCAGCAGCCAAGATCACGCAGGGGGCAGCTATGGCTACACCTTC. Its protein product is CASSQDHAGGSYGYTF.

This clonotype was observed many times. The chain carries TRBV18 and TRBJ1-6, with D unclear. The CDR3 length is 16 residues. The V and J ends lost 0 bases and 7 bases respectively, with 13 bases between them. Germline V gene sequence: CDR1 KGHSH, CDR2 LQKENI. This CDR3 is CASSPPSQARNSPLHF. The CDR3 DNA sequence: TGTGCCAGCTCACCACCCAGTCAGGCTAGAAATTCACCCCTCCACTTT.

This clonotype was counted ten times or more. The chain carries TRBV28 and TRBJ1-5; the D gene is possibly TRBD1 (6 bases). Germline V gives CDR1 MDHEN, CDR2 SYDVKM. CDR3 size: 14 residues. V was clipped by 2 bases and J by 6 bases, with 11 bases between them. The CDR3 DNA reads TGTGCCAGCAGTTTAGGGGGGCCAGGTCAGCCCCAGCATTTT. This encodes CASSLGGPGQPQHF. Looking up the rest from reference TRBV28 and TRBJ1-5 gives the full variable domain: DVKVTQSSRYLVKRTGEKVFLECVQDMDHENMFWYRQDPGLGLRLIYFSYDVKMKEKGDIPEGYSVSREKKERFSLILESASTNQTSMYLCASSLGGPGQPQHFGDGTRLSIL.

This clonotype showed up just a few times. The chain links TRBV7-9 to TRBJ2-7; D is possibly TRBD1 (5 bases). CDR1 and CDR2 (germline): SEHNR, FQNEAQ (reference sequence). This CDR3 is built from 13 residues. V gave up 4 bases and J gave up 5 bases, with 12 bases separating them. CDR3 sequence reads: CASSSKTRDEQYF. The DNA of the CDR3 is TGTGCCAGCAGCTCTAAGACCAGGGACGAGCAGTACTTC.

This clonotype has ten or more counts. The chain employs TRBV4-2 and TRBJ1-2; D is unclear. Germline CDR1 is LGHNA and CDR2 is YNFKEQ. This CDR3 is built from 14 residues. V was cut by 1 base and J by 2 bases, with 8 bases left in between. CDR3 amino acids: CASSQGGRNYGYTF. CDR3 nucleotide sequence: TGTGCCAGCAGCCAAGGCGGGAGGAACTATGGCTACACCTTC.

This clonotype was seen repeatedly, ten times or more. This chain uses TRBV7-8 with TRBJ1-5; 7 nucleotides agree with TRBD1. Germline V CDR1 and CDR2: SGHVS, FQNEAQ. With 3 bases clipped from V and 7 bases from J, the junction kept 6 bases outside the gene matches. This CDR3 spans 14 amino acids. CDR3 nucleotide sequence: TGTGCCAGCAGCTTCGGGACAGCCCCGCAGCCCCAGCATTTT. This codes for CASSFGTAPQPQHF.

There are many counts of this clonotype. This rearrangement joins TRBV18 to TRBJ2-5, with TRBD1 as a possible D gene (5 bases). The CDR3 loop spans 16 amino acids. Germline V lookup: CDR1 KGHSH, CDR2 LQKENI. The V end lost 2 bases, the J end lost 2 bases, and 15 bases lay between the germline ends. The CDR3 region is CASSPVKGWPQETQYF. The DNA of the CDR3 is TGTGCCAGCTCACCAGTGAAGGGGTGGCCTCAAGAGACCCAGTACTTC.

The rearrangement joins TRBV15 to TRBJ1-4, with 12 bases aligning to TRBD1. V gave up 3 bases and J gave up 3 bases; unmatched junction bases: 8. CDR3 length equals 18 residues. CDR1 is LNHNV, CDR2 YYDKDF, per germline (reference sequence). CDR3 region: CATSRGRDRGLSNEKLFF. The CDR3 DNA sequence: TGTGCCACCAGCAGGGGCCGGGACAGGGGGCTTTCTAATGAAAAACTGTTTTTT.

V usage is TRBV4-3 and J usage is TRBJ2-2; 7 bases line up with TRBD2. The CDR3 contains 18 residues. Germline V gene lookup returns CDR1 LGHNA and CDR2 YSLEER. V was clipped by 0 bases and J by 1 base; unmatched bases: 8. CDR3 in DNA: TGCGCCAGCAGCCAAGATTCAAGGACTAGGGTGAACACCGGGGAGCTGTTTTTT. As protein: CASSQDSRTRVNTGELFF.

This clonotype has more than one count but fewer than ten. The V call is TRBV12-3 or TRBV12-4, the J call TRBJ2-7; tentatively, D is TRBD1 (6 bases). The V and J ends lost 1 base and 0 bases respectively, with 19 bases between them. This CDR3 is built from 18 residues. The DNA for the CDR3 is TGTGCCAGCAGTTTAGGAGCTGGTGGGGGCCCACCCTCCTACGAGCAGTACTTC. It codes for CASSLGAGGGPPSYEQYF.

V gene TRBV29-1 combines with J gene TRBJ2-1, with 7 positions matching TRBD1. The CDR3 sequence is 15 residues long. Germline CDR1 and CDR2: SQVTM and ANQGSEA. Trimming cost V 1 base and J 3 bases; bases outside gene matches: 6. This CDR3 is CSVEGGDRVYNEQFF. In nucleotides, the CDR3 is TGCAGCGTTGAAGGGGGAGACAGGGTCTACAATGAGCAGTTCTTC.